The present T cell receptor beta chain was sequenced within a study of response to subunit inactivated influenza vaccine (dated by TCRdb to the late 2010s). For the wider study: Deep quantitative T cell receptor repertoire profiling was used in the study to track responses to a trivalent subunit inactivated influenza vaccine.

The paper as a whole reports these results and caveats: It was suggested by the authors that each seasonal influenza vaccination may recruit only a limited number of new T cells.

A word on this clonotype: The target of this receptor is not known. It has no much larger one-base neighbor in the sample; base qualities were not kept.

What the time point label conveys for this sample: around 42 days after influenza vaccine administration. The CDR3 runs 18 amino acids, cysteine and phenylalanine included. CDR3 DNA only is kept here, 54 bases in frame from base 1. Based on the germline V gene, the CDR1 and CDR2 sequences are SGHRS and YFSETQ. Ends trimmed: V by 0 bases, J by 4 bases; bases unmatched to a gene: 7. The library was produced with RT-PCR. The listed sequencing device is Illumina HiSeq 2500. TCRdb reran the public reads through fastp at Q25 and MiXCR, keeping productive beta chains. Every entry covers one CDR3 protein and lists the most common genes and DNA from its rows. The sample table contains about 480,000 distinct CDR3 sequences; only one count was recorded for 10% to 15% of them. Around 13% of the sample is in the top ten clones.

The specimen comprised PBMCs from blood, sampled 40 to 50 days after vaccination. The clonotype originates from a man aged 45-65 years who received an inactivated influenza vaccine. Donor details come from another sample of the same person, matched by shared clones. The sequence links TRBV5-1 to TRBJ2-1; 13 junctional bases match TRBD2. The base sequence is TGCGCCAGCAGCTTGGCGACTAGCGGGAGGCCCCTTTACAATGAGCAGTTCTTC. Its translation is CASSLATSGRPLYNEQFF.